The 20 T cell receptor beta chains presented below share a single source sample, sequenced in a study of blood T cell repertoires in COVID-19. Sequenced by immunoSEQ multiplex PCR; TCRdb stores in-frame clones only, minus some. The sample records about 120,000 clones, 70% to 80% being singletons. Sequencing input: peripheral blood. These TCRs come from a man aged 40-50 years with active or convalescent COVID-19.

This chain joins TRBV28 and TRBJ2-7; possibly TRBD2 for D (5 bases). CDR1 and CDR2 (germline): MDHEN, SYDVKM. This CDR3 spans 14 amino acids. V was cut by 2 bases and J by 4 bases, with 12 bases left in between. The CDR3 bases are TGTGCCAGCAGTTTAGGGCGGGTTATGTACGAGCAGTACTTC. As protein: CASSLGRVMYEQYF. Complete variable domain (other parts from reference TRBV28 and TRBJ2-7): DVKVTQSSRYLVKRTGEKVFLECVQDMDHENMFWYRQDPGLGLRLIYFSYDVKMKEKGDIPEGYSVSREKKERFSLILESASTNQTSMYLCASSLGRVMYEQYFGPGTRLTVT.

The V and J genes are TRBV6-6 and TRBJ2-2; no clear D. The germline V and J ends were trimmed by 11 bases and 0 bases, with 10 bases remaining between them. Germline CDR1 reads MNHNY; CDR2 reads SVGAGI (reference sequence). This CDR3 region has 13 residues. Written as DNA, the CDR3 is TGTGCCTTATTTAATACGAACACCGGGGAGCTGTTTTTT. Translation gives CALFNTNTGELFF.

The V gene is TRBV19, the J gene TRBJ2-5, with 8 nucleotides matching TRBD2. Germline V gene sequence: CDR1 LNHDA, CDR2 SQIVND (reference sequence). The CDR3 is 15 amino acids. The junction had 10 bases not matched to a gene; V was cut back by 8 bases and J by 2 bases. The CDR3 is CASRYGGAGQETQYF. The DNA of the CDR3 is TGTGCCAGTCGTTACGGGGGGGCTGGGCAAGAGACCCAGTACTTC.

This clone was counted only a few times. The genes are TRBV7-9 and TRBJ1-2; a weak D match, TRBD1 (5 bases). The CDR3 consists of 15 residues. CDR1 SEHNR and CDR2 FQNEAQ come from the germline V gene (reference sequence). Deletions cut 7 bases from V and 6 bases from J, with 21 bases between. CDR3 region: CASTIGAGISDGYTF. The CDR3 DNA is TGTGCCAGCACCATAGGGGCAGGCATCAGCGATGGCTACACCTTC.

This rearrangement joins TRBV6-5 to TRBJ2-7; D not certain. Trimming stripped 6 bases from V and 6 bases from J, with 18 bases between. Germline V CDR1 and CDR2: MNHEY, SVGAGI. The CDR3 length is 14 residues. DNA of the CDR3: TGTGCCAGCAGCCGAGGCCAGACCACTGGCGAGCAGTACTTC. Residues: CASSRGQTTGEQYF.

This clone was seen a single time. J is TRBJ2-1 and V is TRBV27; weak D call: TRBD2 (5 bases). Between the trimmed V and J ends, which lost 3 bases and 1 base, there was a span of 10 bases. This CDR3 spans 15 amino acids. Germline V CDR1 and CDR2: MNHEY, SMNVEV (reference sequence). For the CDR3, the DNA is TGTGCCAGCAGTTTTCGGGGAGTATCCTACAATGAGCAGTTCTTC. It is translated as CASSFRGVSYNEQFF.

The chain joins TRBV5-6 to TRBJ1-5; perhaps TRBD1 as D (6 bases). Germline V CDR1 and CDR2: SGHDT, YYEEEE. V was shortened by 4 bases and J by 6 bases, with 20 bases between the two germline ends. The CDR3 runs 16 residues. The CDR3 nucleotides read TGTGCCAGCAGCCGGGTGAGTGGGGGCGGAGGTCAGCCCCAGCATTTT. It specifies CASSRVSGGGGQPQHF. The full variable domain, in which reference TRBV5-6 and TRBJ1-5 provide the parts outside the CDR3, is DAGVTQSPTHLIKTRGQQVTLRCSPKSGHDTVSWYQQALGQGPQFIFQYYEEEERQRGNFPDRFSGHQFPNYSSELNVNALLLGDSALYLCASSRVSGGGGQPQHFGDGTRLSIL.

V usage is TRBV27 and J usage is TRBJ2-7, with D perhaps matching TRBD2 (6 bases). The CDR3 has 13 amino acids. V lost 5 bases, J lost 6 bases, and 14 bases lay in between. CDR1 MNHEY and CDR2 SMNVEV come from the germline V gene (reference sequence). The CDR3 DNA sequence: TGTGCCAGCAGTGACGGGAGTTTCGGCGAGCAGTACTTC. The encoded protein is CASSDGSFGEQYF.

The CDR3 reads CASGLASGANVLTF. Written as DNA, the CDR3 is TGTGCCAGCGGACTAGCGTCGGGGGCCAACGTCCTGACTTTC. The rearrangement links TRBV5-4 to TRBJ2-6, with TRBD2 matching 9 bases. CDR1 is SGHNT and CDR2 is YYREEE in the germline V gene (reference sequence). Unmatched junction bases numbered 3, after V lost 7 bases and J lost 4 bases. There are 14 residues in the CDR3.

The J gene is TRBJ1-1, the V gene TRBV11-2; TRBD1 matches at 9 bases. The CDR3 length is 14 residues. J lost 1 base, V lost 5 bases, and 2 bases had no gene match. CDR1 and CDR2 from the germline V gene are SGHAT and FQNNGV. The CDR3 DNA sequence: TGTGCCAGCAGCGAGGGACAGGGGAACACTGAAGCTTTCTTT. Translating gives CASSEGQGNTEAFF.

This sequence joins TRBV6-5 and TRBJ1-1; D remains ambiguous. V was shortened by 6 bases and J by 7 bases, with 15 bases between the two germline ends. From germline, CDR1 is MNHEY and CDR2 SVGAGI. This CDR3 comprises 13 residues. The CDR3 nucleotides read TGTGCCAGCAGGCGACGAGGATGGGTTGAAGCTTTCTTT. Its protein product is CASRRRGWVEAFF.

CDR3 amino acids: CASSRDIYSNQPQHF. CDR3 sequence (DNA): TGTGCCAGCTCTAGGGACATCTATAGCAATCAGCCCCAGCATTTT. This chain connects TRBV18 to TRBJ1-5; the D gene is possibly TRBD1 (6 bases). The germline CDR1 and CDR2 sequences are KGHSH and LQKENI. This CDR3 region has 15 residues. Trimming stripped 6 bases from V and 0 bases from J, with 12 bases between.

This clone was seen more than once but under ten times. The V and J genes are TRBV7-9 and TRBJ2-3; TRBD2 might be the D (6 bases). Germline CDR1 and CDR2: SEHNR and FQNEAQ (reference sequence). CDR3 length: 13 amino acids. V was pared by 5 bases and J by 3 bases, with 9 bases between. The CDR3 sequence: CASSGTPTDTQYF. CDR3 coding DNA: TGTGCCAGCAGCGGGACTCCGACAGATACGCAGTATTTT.

This chain joins TRBV5-1 and TRBJ1-4; TRBD1 agrees at 7 bases. From germline, CDR1 is SGHRS and CDR2 YFSETQ. The J segment lost 3 bases and the V segment lost 1 base, leaving 6 bases of the junction unmatched. This CDR3 comprises 16 residues. The DNA of the CDR3 is TGCGCCAGCAGCTTGTGGGGGACAGTAGCTAATGAAAAACTGTTTTTT. This gives the protein CASSLWGTVANEKLFF.

The rearrangement links TRBV5-1 to TRBJ1-6, with a weak D call TRBD1 (6 bases). Germline values: CDR1 SGHRS, CDR2 YFSETQ. V dropped 1 base and J dropped 7 bases, with 21 bases sitting between them. This CDR3 has 18 residues. The chain's CDR3 is CASSLSSITGNLNSPLHF. CDR3 bases: TGCGCCAGCAGCTTGTCATCTATTACAGGGAACCTAAATTCACCCCTCCACTTT.

The chain has TRBV6-9 and TRBJ2-7; TRBD2 matches 9 bases. The germline CDR1 and CDR2 sequences are MNHGY and SVAAGI. The CDR3 totals 18 residues. The trim removed 0 bases at V and 1 base at J, leaving 10 bases unmatched. The CDR3 loop reads CASSYSFFSSGVSYEQYF. The DNA for the CDR3 is TGTGCCAGCAGTTATTCTTTCTTTTCTAGCGGGGTATCCTACGAGCAGTACTTC.

The chain joins TRBV7-3 to TRBJ2-5, with 10 bases aligning to TRBD1. V lost 5 bases to trimming and J lost 5 bases; unmatched junction nucleotides: 11. Germline values: CDR1 SGHTA, CDR2 FQGTGA. This CDR3 is 16 amino acids long. CDR3 bases: TGTGCCAGCAGCCCTTCCGGGACAGGGGCAGGGGAGACCCAGTACTTC. It yields the protein CASSPSGTGAGETQYF.

This chain joins TRBV24-1 and TRBJ1-6, with a weak D call TRBD1 (5 bases). V was pared by 6 bases and J by 7 bases, with 9 bases between. This CDR3 contains 13 residues. From germline, CDR1 is KGHDR and CDR2 SFDVKD. The DNA for the CDR3 is TGTGCCACCAGTCAGGGTGGCAATTCACCCCTCCACTTT. It codes for CATSQGGNSPLHF.

The chain couples TRBV29-1 to TRBJ1-1, with D possibly matching TRBD1 (5 bases). V dropped 2 bases and J dropped 1 base, with 14 bases sitting between them. Germline CDR1 SQVTM, CDR2 ANQGSEA. The CDR3 loop spans 15 amino acids. The CDR3 is CSVEQQAQKNTEAFF. Written as DNA, the CDR3 is TGCAGCGTTGAACAACAGGCGCAAAAGAACACTGAAGCTTTCTTT.

The chain is built from TRBV29-1 and TRBJ2-1, with 8 nucleotides matching TRBD1. The V and J ends lost 6 bases and 2 bases, in that order; junction bases with no gene match: 15. Germline lookup yields CDR1 SQVTM and CDR2 ANQGSEA. The CDR3 length is 17 residues. The CDR3 bases are TGCAGCGTCATTCACGCGGCAGGGGGCTCCACCTACAATGAGCAGTTCTTC. Translated, it gives CSVIHAAGGSTYNEQFF.